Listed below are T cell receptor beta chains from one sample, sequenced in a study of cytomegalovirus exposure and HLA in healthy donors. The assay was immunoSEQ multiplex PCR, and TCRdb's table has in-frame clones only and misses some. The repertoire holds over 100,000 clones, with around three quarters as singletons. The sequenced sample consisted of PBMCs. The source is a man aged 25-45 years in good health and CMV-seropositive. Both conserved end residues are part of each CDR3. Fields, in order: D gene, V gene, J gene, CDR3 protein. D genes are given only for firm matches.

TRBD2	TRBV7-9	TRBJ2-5	CASSLASGGAKQETQYF
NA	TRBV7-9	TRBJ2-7	CASSSIRYGEQYF
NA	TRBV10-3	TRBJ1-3	CAISPISGNTIYF
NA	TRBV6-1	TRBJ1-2	CASSEVRQSIYGYTF
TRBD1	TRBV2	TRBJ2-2	CASRTGQGVVGGELFF
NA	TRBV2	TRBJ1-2	CASSRESKAGGDYGYTF
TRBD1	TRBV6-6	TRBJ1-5	CASSKTGGPNQPQHF
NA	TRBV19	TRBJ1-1	CASSIKAVSGTEAFF
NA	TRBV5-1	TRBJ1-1	CASSQGPRGTEAFF
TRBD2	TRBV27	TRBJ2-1	CASRASGGGEQFF
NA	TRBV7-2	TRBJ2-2	CASSLDSTNTGELFF
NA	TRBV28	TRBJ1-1	CASSQAGTEAFF
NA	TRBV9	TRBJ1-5	CASSVAPLGEPQHF
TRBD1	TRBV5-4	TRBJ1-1	CASSPGQGGMNTEAFF
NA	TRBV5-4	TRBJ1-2	CASRPEGLSDGYTF
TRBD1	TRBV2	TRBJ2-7	CASRDRGREQYF
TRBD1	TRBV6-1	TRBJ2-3	CASSRDRGQDTQYF
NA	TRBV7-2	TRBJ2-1	CASSFGQGGPQGSYNEQFF
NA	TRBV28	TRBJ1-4	CASTRGWEKLFF
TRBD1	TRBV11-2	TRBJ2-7	CASSFGTGPGEQYF
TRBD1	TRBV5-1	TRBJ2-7	CASSSPGQGLYEQYF
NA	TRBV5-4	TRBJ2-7	CASRPDSTLSYEQYF
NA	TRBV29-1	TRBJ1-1	CSVEVALMNTEAFF
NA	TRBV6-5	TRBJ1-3	CASRTFASGNTIYF
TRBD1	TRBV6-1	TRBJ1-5	CASTGTVNQPQHF
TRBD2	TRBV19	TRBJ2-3	CASRPKLAATDTQYF
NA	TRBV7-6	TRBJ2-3	CASSLAPHGDTQYF